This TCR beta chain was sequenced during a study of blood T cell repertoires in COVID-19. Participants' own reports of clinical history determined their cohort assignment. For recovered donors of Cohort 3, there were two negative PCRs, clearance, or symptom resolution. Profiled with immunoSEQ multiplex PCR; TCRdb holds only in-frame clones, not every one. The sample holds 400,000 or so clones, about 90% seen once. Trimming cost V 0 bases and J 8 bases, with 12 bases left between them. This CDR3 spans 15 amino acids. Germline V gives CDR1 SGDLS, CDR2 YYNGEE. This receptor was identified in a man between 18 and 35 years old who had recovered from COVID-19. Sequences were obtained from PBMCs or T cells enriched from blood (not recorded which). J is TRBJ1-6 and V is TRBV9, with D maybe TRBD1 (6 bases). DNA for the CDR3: TGTGCCAGCAGCGTAGTTGCACAGGGTGATTCACCCCTCCACTTT. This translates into CASSVVAQGDSPLHF.